This T cell receptor (beta chain) stems from a study of T cell responses to AZD1222 COVID-19 vaccine. Study-wide background: Second doses at about 4 or about 12 weeks were pooled.

Whole-study findings and limits: The span of vaccine-associated CD4 TCRs extended across spike, with dominance at 160-218 and 743-854. Donors skewed white British and female; clonal diversity was possibly underestimated.

Germline V gene sequence: CDR1 LNHDA, CDR2 SQIVND (reference sequence). The germline V and J ends were trimmed by 0 bases and 2 bases, with 10 bases remaining between them. This CDR3 spans 15 amino acids. TCRdb's copy holds only in-frame clones and misses some; the assay was immunoSEQ multiplex PCR. Here the sample spans some 150,000 clones, approximately 94% being singletons. Remarks on this clone: Its antigen is as yet unknown.

Sequences were derived from peripheral blood, sampled on day 0 of AZD1222 vaccination. This receptor was identified in an adult in good health. The rearrangement links TRBV19 to TRBJ1-2, with no clear D. The CDR3 region is CASSIEDGRNYGYTF. The DNA for the CDR3 is TGTGCCAGTAGTATAGAGGACGGCAGAAACTATGGCTACACCTTC.